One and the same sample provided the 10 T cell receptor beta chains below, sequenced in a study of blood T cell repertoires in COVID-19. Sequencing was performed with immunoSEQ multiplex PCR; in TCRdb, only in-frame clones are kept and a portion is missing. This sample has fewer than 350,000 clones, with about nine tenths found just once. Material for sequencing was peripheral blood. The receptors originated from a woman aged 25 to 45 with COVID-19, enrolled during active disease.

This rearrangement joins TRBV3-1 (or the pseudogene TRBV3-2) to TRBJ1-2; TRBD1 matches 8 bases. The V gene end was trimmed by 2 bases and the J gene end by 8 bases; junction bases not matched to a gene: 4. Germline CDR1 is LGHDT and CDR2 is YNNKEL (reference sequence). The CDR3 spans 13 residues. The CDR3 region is CASSQQGAPGYTF. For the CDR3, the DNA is TGTGCCAGCAGCCAACAGGGGGCGCCGGGCTACACCTTC.

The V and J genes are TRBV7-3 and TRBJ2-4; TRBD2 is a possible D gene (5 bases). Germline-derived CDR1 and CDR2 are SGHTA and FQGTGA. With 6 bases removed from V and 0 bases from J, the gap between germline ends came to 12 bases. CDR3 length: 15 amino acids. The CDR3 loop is CASSPEGRAKNIQYF. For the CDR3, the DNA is TGTGCCAGCAGTCCCGAGGGTAGAGCCAAAAACATTCAGTACTTC.

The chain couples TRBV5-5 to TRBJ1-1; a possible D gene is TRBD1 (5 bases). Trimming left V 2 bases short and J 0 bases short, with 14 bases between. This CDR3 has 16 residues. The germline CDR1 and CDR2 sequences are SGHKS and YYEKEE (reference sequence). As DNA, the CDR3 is TGTGCCAGCAGCTTAGCCGCAGGGCTGATGAACACTGAAGCTTTCTTT. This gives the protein CASSLAAGLMNTEAFF.

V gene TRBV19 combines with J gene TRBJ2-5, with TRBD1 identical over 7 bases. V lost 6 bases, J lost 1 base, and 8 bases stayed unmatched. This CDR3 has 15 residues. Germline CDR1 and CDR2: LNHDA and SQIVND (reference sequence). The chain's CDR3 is CASSSTGLPQETQYF. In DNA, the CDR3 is TGTGCCAGTAGCTCGACAGGGTTGCCCCAAGAGACCCAGTACTTC. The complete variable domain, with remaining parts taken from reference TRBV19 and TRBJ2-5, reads DGGITQSPKYLFRKEGQNVTLSCEQNLNHDAMYWYRQDPGQGLRLIYYSQIVNDFQKGDIAEGYSVSREKKESFPLTVTSAQKNPTAFYLCASSSTGLPQETQYFGPGTRLLVL.

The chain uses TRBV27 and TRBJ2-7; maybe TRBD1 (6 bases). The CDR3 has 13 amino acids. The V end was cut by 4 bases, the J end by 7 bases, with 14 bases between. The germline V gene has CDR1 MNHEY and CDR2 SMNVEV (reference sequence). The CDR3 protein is CASSSRGFREQYF. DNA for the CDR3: TGTGCCAGCAGTTCCAGGGGTTTTAGAGAGCAGTACTTC.

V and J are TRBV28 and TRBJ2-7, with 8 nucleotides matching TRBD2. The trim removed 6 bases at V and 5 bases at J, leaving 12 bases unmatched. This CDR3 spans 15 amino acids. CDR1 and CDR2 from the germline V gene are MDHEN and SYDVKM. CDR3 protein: CASRPQGTRSDEQYF. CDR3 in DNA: TGTGCCAGCAGACCTCAGGGGACTAGGAGCGACGAGCAGTACTTC. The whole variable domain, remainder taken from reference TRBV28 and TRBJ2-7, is DVKVTQSSRYLVKRTGEKVFLECVQDMDHENMFWYRQDPGLGLRLIYFSYDVKMKEKGDIPEGYSVSREKKERFSLILESASTNQTSMYLCASRPQGTRSDEQYFGPGTRLTVT.

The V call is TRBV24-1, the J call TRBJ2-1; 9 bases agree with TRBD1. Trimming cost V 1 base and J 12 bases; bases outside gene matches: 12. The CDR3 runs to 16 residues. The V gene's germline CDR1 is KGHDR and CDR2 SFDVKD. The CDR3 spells CATSDFEGQGSSGQFF. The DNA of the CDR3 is TGTGCCACCAGTGATTTCGAGGGACAGGGCTCGTCAGGGCAGTTCTTC.

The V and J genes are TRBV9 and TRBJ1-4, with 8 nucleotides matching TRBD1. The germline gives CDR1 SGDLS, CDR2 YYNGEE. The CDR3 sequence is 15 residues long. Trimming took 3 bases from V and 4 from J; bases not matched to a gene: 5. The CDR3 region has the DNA TGTGCCAGCAGCGGACAGGGGCTCTATAATGAAAAACTGTTTTTT. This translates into CASSGQGLYNEKLFF.

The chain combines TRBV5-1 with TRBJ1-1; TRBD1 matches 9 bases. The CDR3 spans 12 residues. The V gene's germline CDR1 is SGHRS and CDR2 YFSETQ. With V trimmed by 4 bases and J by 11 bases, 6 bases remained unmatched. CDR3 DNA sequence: TGCGCCAGCAGCCCCCAACAGGGGGCGGCTTTCTTT. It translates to CASSPQQGAAFF.

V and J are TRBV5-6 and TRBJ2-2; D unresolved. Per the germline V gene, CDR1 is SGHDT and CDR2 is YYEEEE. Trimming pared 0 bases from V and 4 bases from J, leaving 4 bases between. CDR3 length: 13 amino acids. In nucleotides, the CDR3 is TGTGCCAGCAGCTTGGCTCTCACCGGGGAGCTGTTTTTT. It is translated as CASSLALTGELFF.